One sample yielded the 22 T cell receptor beta chains listed below, sequenced in a study of human T cells and chemical hapten exposure. TCRdb used MiXCR to reprocess the RACE reads, holding one entry per CDR3 protein. In the table there are around 380,000 distinct CDR3 sequences, around 5.5% of which are singletons. Time point indicated: pre-sensitization, week 0. Treatment: therapeutic diphenylcyclopropenone sensitization with weekly scalp DPC. Sequenced here: whole blood, sampled in connection with sensitization to the hapten diphenylcyclopropenone (DPC). All receptors derive from a woman aged 18 to 35 with alopecia areata. Some clones in this sample may be carry-over from other donors' samples.

CDR3 DNA sequence: TGTGCCAGCAGTTTATTAGTAGCGGGGTCCACCGAGCAGTACTTC. Translation: CASSLLVAGSTEQYF. The chain is built from TRBV28 and TRBJ2-7; the match to TRBD2 covers 8 bases. CDR3 length: 15 amino acids. V lost 1 base to trimming and J lost 6 bases; unmatched junction nucleotides: 8. Germline values: CDR1 MDHEN, CDR2 SYDVKM.

This clonotype has a count of ten or more. The chain recombines TRBV7-9 with TRBJ2-1; D is unresolved. V lost 3 bases and J 6 bases, leaving 6 bases between the germline ends. The V gene's germline CDR1 is SEHNR and CDR2 FQNEAQ (reference sequence). The CDR3 covers 12 residues. This CDR3 reads CASSFTSNEQFF. The DNA for the CDR3 is TGTGCCAGCAGCTTTACCAGCAATGAGCAGTTCTTC.

This clonotype came up a few times. The rearrangement uses TRBV20-1 and TRBJ1-2; D unclear. Germline V gene lookup returns CDR1 DFQATT and CDR2 SNEGSKA (reference sequence). The CDR3 length is 11 residues. Deletions cut 1 base from V and 6 bases from J, with 6 bases between. CDR3 protein: CSARGLHGYTF. CDR3 nucleotide sequence: TGCAGTGCTAGAGGACTCCATGGCTACACCTTC.

This clonotype showed up just a few times. The V and J genes are TRBV6-1 and TRBJ2-7, with 7 bases lining up with TRBD1. Germline CDR1 MNHNS, CDR2 SASEGT. The V gene end was trimmed by 4 bases and the J gene end by 3 bases; junction bases not matched to a gene: 9. There are 15 residues in the CDR3. The chain's CDR3 is CASSGPGTEIYEQYF. The CDR3 DNA follows: TGTGCCAGCAGTGGACCCGGGACAGAGATCTACGAGCAGTACTTC.

This sequence joins TRBV29-1 and TRBJ2-1, with no clear D. This CDR3 is 15 amino acids long. The V end was cut by 5 bases, the J end by 0 bases, with 14 bases between. Germline lookup yields CDR1 SQVTM and CDR2 ANQGSEA. The CDR3 protein is CSVLGWNLSYNEQFF. For the CDR3, the DNA is TGCAGCGTTCTGGGGTGGAATCTCTCCTACAATGAGCAGTTCTTC.

This clonotype was recorded many times. The chain recombines TRBV7-9 with TRBJ1-1; possible D gene TRBD1, 5 bases. The V end was cut by 1 base, the J end by 3 bases, with 12 bases between. The CDR3 loop spans 15 amino acids. CDR1 and CDR2 (germline): SEHNR, FQNEAQ (reference sequence). The CDR3 DNA sequence: TGTGCCAGCAGCTTAGGGGCAGGGCCTGACACTGAAGCTTTCTTT. Its translation: CASSLGAGPDTEAFF.

This clonotype was detected ten times or more. The rearrangement uses TRBV29-1 and TRBJ1-2; D gene unclear. Germline CDR1 and CDR2: SQVTM and ANQGSEA. V lost 7 bases to trimming and J lost 2 bases, with 2 bases between them. This CDR3 is 9 amino acids long. The CDR3 is CSENYGYTF. DNA for the CDR3: TGCAGCGAAAACTATGGCTACACCTTC.

This clonotype has ten or more counts. V and J are TRBV6-5 and TRBJ1-1; no reliable D call. The germline V and J ends were trimmed by 0 bases and 9 bases, with 20 bases remaining between them. CDR3 length equals 16 residues. Germline assignment: CDR1 MNHEY and CDR2 SVGAGI. CDR3 sequence reads: CASSYSLKTSVDQAFF. In DNA form, the CDR3 reads TGTGCCAGCAGTTACTCCCTCAAGACTTCAGTGGACCAAGCTTTCTTT.

This clonotype was recorded at least ten times. J is TRBJ2-1 and V is TRBV29-1; perhaps TRBD1 as D (5 bases). CDR3 size: 12 residues. V shed 7 bases and J shed 6 bases, with 13 bases lying between them. Germline V gene data show CDR1 as SQVTM and CDR2 as ANQGSEA. The CDR3 region is CSAQTALNEQFF. DNA for the CDR3: TGCAGCGCTCAGACAGCACTCAATGAGCAGTTCTTC.

This chain connects TRBV7-6 to TRBJ2-1, with 12 bases matching TRBD2. Per the germline V gene, CDR1 is SGHVS and CDR2 is FNYEAQ. The CDR3 has 14 amino acids. J gave up 14 bases and V 5 bases, and 10 bases lay outside the gene matches. The CDR3 sequence is CASSPSTSGGQKFF. DNA for the CDR3: TGTGCCAGCAGCCCATCGACTAGCGGGGGACAGAAGTTCTTC.

V gene TRBV13 combines with J gene TRBJ1-1; D unresolved. This CDR3 region has 14 residues. Germline CDR1 PRHDT, CDR2 FYEKMQ (reference sequence). Trimming cost V 8 bases and J 0 bases, with 13 bases left between them. CDR3 coding DNA: TGTGCCAGCCTTTCCCGGGGTTTGAACACTGAAGCTTTCTTT. It codes for CASLSRGLNTEAFF.

This clonotype has only a few counts. The CDR3 sequence: CSARDPWGGENIQYF. Here the CDR3 DNA reads TGCAGTGCTAGAGATCCTTGGGGGGGGGAAAACATTCAGTACTTC. The chain has TRBV20-1 and TRBJ2-4; 7 bases agree with TRBD2. The CDR3 contains 15 residues. Germline V gives CDR1 DFQATT, CDR2 SNEGSKA (reference sequence). With V trimmed by 0 bases and J by 5 bases, 7 bases remained unmatched.

Only a few counts were recorded for this clonotype. The chain links TRBV11-2 to TRBJ1-2; weak D call: TRBD1 (6 bases). V lost 4 bases, J lost 4 bases, and 13 bases lay in between. Per germline, CDR1 SGHAT and CDR2 FQNNGV. The CDR3 is 14 residues long. The CDR3 DNA follows: TGTGCCAGCAGCTCGGACAGATCCTCCTATGGCTACACCTTC. Its protein is CASSSDRSSYGYTF.

This clonotype was seen a handful of times. The chain links TRBV11-2 to TRBJ2-5, with D possibly TRBD1 on 8 matching bases. This CDR3 has 14 residues. CDR1 and CDR2 (germline): SGHAT, FQNNGV. The V end was cut by 7 bases, the J end by 4 bases, with 16 bases between. The CDR3 region has the DNA TGTGCCAGCAACAGACAGGGGAGGGGAGAGACCCAGTACTTC. This translates into CASNRQGRGETQYF.

The chain uses TRBV7-9 and TRBJ2-7, with TRBD1 matching over 10 bases. V dropped 8 bases and J dropped 6; count of bases not matched to a gene: 7. Germline V gives CDR1 SEHNR, CDR2 FQNEAQ (reference sequence). This CDR3 is built from 13 residues. CDR3 sequence (DNA): TGTGCCAGCTCGGGACAGGGGAATCCCGAGCAGTACTTC. Protein: CASSGQGNPEQYF.

The rearrangement links TRBV14 to TRBJ2-5, with a weak D call TRBD2 (6 bases). The CDR3 is 16 residues long. Per the germline V gene, CDR1 is SGHDN and CDR2 is FVKESK. Trimming removed 4 bases from V and 1 base from J, with 16 bases in between. In DNA form, the CDR3 reads TGTGCCAGCAGCCTATTCAGCGCGGGGCCCCAAGAGACCCAGTACTTC. Its translation: CASSLFSAGPQETQYF.

The chain uses TRBV7-3 and TRBJ2-4; 8 nucleotides align to TRBD2. Germline V gene sequence: CDR1 SGHTA, CDR2 FQGTGA. The length of the CDR3 is 13 residues. The V and J ends lost 1 base and 15 bases, in that order; junction bases with no gene match: 8. The DNA for the CDR3 is TGTGCCAGCAGCTTAATGGGGACTAGTGATCTGTACTTC. The encoded protein is CASSLMGTSDLYF.

The chain is built from TRBV6-5 and TRBJ1-6; D is ambiguous. The CDR3 loop spans 15 amino acids. The V end lost 3 bases, the J end lost 7 bases, and 13 bases lay between the germline ends. Germline V gene sequence: CDR1 MNHEY, CDR2 SVGAGI. The CDR3 region is CASSYRREGNSPLHF. The DNA for the CDR3 is TGTGCCAGCAGTTATCGCCGGGAAGGCAATTCACCCCTCCACTTT.

This clonotype appeared a few times. The chain joins TRBV10-3 to TRBJ2-1, with D tentatively TRBD1 (5 bases). Trimming shortened V by 7 bases and J by 4 bases, and 11 bases separated the two germline ends. CDR3 length: 13 residues. CDR1 and CDR2 from the germline V gene are ENHRY and SYGVKD. In nucleotides, the CDR3 is TGTGCCATCACCTACGACAGTTACAATGAGCAGTTCTTC. Its translation is CAITYDSYNEQFF.

This clonotype has more than one count but fewer than ten. The chain has TRBV5-6 and TRBJ2-6; the D is unclear. Germline-derived CDR1 and CDR2 are SGHDT and YYEEEE. CDR3 length: 16 amino acids. Trimming cost V 4 bases and J 4 bases, with 15 bases left between them. As DNA, the CDR3 is TGTGCCAGCAGCACACCCCAAGCGAGCGGGGCCAACGTCCTGACTTTC. Protein sequence: CASSTPQASGANVLTF. Full variable domain (remainder filled in from reference TRBV5-6 and TRBJ2-6): DAGVTQSPTHLIKTRGQQVTLRCSPKSGHDTVSWYQQALGQGPQFIFQYYEEEERQRGNFPDRFSGHQFPNYSSELNVNALLLGDSALYLCASSTPQASGANVLTFGAGSRLTVL.

The J gene is TRBJ1-2, the V gene TRBV6-1; perhaps TRBD1 as D (6 bases). The CDR3 contains 13 residues. Germline V gene lookup returns CDR1 MNHNS and CDR2 SASEGT. The germline V and J ends were trimmed by 8 bases and 5 bases, with 15 bases remaining between them. CDR3 sequence: CASWTATSYGYTF. CDR3 nucleotide sequence: TGTGCCAGCTGGACAGCTACTAGTTATGGCTACACCTTC.

CDR3 DNA sequence: TGTGCCAGCAGTTCACTAGGGGATTTCACTGAAGCTTTCTTT. Its translation is CASSSLGDFTEAFF. The chain carries TRBV27 and TRBJ1-1; tentative D call: TRBD1 (5 bases). The ends were cut back, 4 bases at V and 4 bases at J, with 13 bases in the middle. The CDR3 spans 14 residues. Germline values: CDR1 MNHEY, CDR2 SMNVEV (reference sequence).